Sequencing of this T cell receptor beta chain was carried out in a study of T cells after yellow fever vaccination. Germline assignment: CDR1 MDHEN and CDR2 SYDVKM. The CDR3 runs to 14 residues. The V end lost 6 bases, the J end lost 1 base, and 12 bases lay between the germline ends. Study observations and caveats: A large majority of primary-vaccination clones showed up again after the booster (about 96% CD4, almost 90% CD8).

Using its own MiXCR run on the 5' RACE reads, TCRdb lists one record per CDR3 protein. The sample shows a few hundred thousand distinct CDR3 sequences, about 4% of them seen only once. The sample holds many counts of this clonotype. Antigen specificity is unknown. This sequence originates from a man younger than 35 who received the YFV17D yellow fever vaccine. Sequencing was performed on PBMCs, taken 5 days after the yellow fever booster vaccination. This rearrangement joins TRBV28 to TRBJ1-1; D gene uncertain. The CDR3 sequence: CASSFVWQNTEAFF. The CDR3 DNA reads TGTGCCAGCAGCTTTGTGTGGCAGAACACTGAAGCTTTCTTT. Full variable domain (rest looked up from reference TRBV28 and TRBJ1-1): DVKVTQSSRYLVKRTGEKVFLECVQDMDHENMFWYRQDPGLGLRLIYFSYDVKMKEKGDIPEGYSVSREKKERFSLILESASTNQTSMYLCASSFVWQNTEAFFGQGTRLTVV.